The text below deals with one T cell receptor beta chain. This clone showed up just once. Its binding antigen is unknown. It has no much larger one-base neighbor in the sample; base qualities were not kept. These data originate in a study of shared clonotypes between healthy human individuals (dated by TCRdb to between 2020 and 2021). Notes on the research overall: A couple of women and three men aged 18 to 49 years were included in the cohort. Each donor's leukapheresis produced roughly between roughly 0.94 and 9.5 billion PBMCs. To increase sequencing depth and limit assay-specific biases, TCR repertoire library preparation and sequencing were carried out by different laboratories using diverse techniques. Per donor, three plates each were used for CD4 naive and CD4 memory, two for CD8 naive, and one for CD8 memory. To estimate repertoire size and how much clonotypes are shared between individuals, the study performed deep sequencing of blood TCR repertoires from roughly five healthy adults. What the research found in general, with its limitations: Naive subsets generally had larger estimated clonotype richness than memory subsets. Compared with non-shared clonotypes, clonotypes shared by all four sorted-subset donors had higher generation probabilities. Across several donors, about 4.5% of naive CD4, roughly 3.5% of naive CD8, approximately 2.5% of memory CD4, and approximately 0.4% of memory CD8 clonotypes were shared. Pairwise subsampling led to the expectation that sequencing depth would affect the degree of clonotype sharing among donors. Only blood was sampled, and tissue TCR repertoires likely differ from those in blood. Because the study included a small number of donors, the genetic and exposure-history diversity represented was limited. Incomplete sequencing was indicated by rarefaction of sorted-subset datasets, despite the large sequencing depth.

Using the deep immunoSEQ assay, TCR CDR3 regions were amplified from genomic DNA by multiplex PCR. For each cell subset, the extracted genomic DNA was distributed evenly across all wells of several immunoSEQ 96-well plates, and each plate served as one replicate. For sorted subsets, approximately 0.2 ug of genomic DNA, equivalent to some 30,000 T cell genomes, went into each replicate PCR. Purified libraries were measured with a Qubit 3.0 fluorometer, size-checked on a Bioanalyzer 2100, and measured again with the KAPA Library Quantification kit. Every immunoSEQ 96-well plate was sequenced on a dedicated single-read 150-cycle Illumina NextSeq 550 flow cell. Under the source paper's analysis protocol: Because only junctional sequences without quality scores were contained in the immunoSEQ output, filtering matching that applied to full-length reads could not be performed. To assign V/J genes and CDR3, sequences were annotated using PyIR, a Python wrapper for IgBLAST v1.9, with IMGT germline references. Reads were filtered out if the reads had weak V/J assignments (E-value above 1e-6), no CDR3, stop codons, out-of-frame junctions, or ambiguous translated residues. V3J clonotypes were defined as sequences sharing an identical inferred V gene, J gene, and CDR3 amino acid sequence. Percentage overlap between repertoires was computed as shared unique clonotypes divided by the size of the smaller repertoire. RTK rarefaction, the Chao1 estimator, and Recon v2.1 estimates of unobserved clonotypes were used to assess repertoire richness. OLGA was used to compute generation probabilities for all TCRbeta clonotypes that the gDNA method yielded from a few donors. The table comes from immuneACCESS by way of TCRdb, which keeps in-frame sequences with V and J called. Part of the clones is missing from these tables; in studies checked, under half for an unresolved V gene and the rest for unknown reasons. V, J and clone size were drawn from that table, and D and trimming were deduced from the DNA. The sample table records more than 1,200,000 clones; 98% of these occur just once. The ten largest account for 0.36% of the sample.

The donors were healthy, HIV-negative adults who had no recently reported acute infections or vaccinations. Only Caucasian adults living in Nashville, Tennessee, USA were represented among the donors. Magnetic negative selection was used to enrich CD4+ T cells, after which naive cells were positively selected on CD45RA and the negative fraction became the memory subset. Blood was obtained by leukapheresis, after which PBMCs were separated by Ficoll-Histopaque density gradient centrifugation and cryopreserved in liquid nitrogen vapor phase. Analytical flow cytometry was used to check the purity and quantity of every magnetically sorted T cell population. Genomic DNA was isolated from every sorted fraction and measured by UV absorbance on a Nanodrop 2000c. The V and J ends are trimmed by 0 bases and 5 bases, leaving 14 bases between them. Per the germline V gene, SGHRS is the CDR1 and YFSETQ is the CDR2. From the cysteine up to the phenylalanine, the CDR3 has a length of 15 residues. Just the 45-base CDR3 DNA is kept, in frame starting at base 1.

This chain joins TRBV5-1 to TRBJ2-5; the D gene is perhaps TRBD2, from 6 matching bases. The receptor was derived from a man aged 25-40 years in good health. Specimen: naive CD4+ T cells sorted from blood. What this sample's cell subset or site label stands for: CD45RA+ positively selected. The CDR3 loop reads CASSLDSGAGETQYF. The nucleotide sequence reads TGCGCCAGCAGCTTGGATTCGGGAGCTGGTGAGACCCAGTACTTC.